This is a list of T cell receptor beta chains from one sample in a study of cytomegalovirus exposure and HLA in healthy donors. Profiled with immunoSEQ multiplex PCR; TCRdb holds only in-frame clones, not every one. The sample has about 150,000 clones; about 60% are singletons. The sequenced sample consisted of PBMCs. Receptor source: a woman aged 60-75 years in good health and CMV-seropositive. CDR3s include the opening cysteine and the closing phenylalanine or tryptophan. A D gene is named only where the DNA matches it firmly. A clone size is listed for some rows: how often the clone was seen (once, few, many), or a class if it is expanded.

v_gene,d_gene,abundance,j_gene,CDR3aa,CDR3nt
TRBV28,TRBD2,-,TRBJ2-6,CASSPGLAGDAGANVLTF,TGTGCCAGCAGTCCTGGACTAGCGGGAGATGCTGGGGCCAACGTCCTGACTTTC
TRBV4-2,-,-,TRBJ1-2,CASSPPALRNYGYTF,TGTGCCAGCAGCCCCCCCGCACTGAGGAACTATGGCTACACCTTC
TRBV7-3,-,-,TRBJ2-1,CASSLTTSSYNEQFF,TGTGCCAGCAGCTTAACAACTAGTTCCTACAATGAGCAGTTCTTC
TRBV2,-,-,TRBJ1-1,CASRDYTEAFF,TGTGCCAGCAGGGACTACACTGAAGCTTTCTTT
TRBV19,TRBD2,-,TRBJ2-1,CASSIPGTSGTHEQFF,TGTGCCAGTAGTATCCCAGGGACTAGCGGGACCCATGAGCAGTTCTTC
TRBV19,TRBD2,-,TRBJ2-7,CASSAGLAGEGEQYF,TGTGCCAGTAGTGCGGGACTAGCGGGAGAAGGTGAGCAGTACTTC
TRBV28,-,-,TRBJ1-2,CASSTTWDNKSGGYTF,TGTGCCAGCAGTACTACCTGGGACAACAAATCGGGGGGCTACACCTTC
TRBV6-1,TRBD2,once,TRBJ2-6,CASSEDLAGASGANVLTF,TGTGCCAGCAGTGAAGACCTAGCGGGGGCCTCTGGGGCCAACGTCCTGACTTTC
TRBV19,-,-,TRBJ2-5,CASSIVITETQYF,TGTGCCAGTAGTATTGTTATTACTGAGACCCAGTACTTC
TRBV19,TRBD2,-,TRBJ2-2,CASIRLAGAGELFF,TGTGCCAGTATCCGACTAGCGGGAGCCGGGGAGCTGTTTTTT
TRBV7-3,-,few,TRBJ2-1,CASSYNRYNEQFF,TGTGCCAGCAGCTATAACAGGTACAATGAGCAGTTCTTC
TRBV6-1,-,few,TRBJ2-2,CASIFRGNTGELFF,TGTGCCAGCATCTTCAGGGGGAACACCGGGGAGCTGTTTTTT
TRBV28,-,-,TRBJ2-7,CASSGQLEVYEQYF,TGTGCCAGCAGTGGACAGCTTGAAGTCTACGAGCAGTACTTC
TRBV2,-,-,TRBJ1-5,CASSESRDQPQHF,TGTGCCAGCAGTGAATCCAGGGATCAGCCCCAGCATTTT
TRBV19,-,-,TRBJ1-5,CASMEVNQPQHF,TGTGCCAGTATGGAGGTCAATCAGCCCCAGCATTTT
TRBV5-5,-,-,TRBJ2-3,CASSLGAEILADTQYF,TGTGCCAGCAGCTTGGGTGCGGAAATTCTAGCAGATACGCAGTATTTT
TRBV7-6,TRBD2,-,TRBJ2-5,CASSLDFPSGRARETQYF,TGTGCCAGCAGCTTAGATTTCCCTAGCGGGAGGGCCCGGGAGACCCAGTACTTC
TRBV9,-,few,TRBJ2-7,CASSGGSGLSYEQYF,TGTGCCAGCAGTGGAGGGAGCGGACTCTCCTACGAGCAGTACTTC